These T cell receptor beta chains were read from a single sample in a study of response to subunit inactivated influenza vaccine. One entry per CDR3 protein results from TCRdb running MiXCR on the RT-PCR reads. This sample carries about 480,000 distinct CDR3 sequences, 25% of them seen once, and the ten largest clones take 1.9%. This sample comprised CD4+ T cells sorted from PBMCs, obtained roughly 5 days after vaccination. These receptors all come from a man aged 50 to 59 who received an inactivated influenza vaccine. Each CDR3 is given with its conserved first and last residue. D genes are given only for firm matches. Some rows mark clone size as missing; the rest say once, few, many or name a class of expanded clone.

J | V | size | D | DNA | CDR3
TRBJ1-3 | TRBV11-2 | NA | NA | TGTGCCAGCAGCGCCTTTGAGGTCGAAGGAAACACCATATATTTT | CASSAFEVEGNTIYF
TRBJ2-7 | TRBV12-3/TRBV12-4 | many | NA | TGTGCCAGCAGCCGTACGGGCGAGCAGTACTTC | CASSRTGEQYF
TRBJ2-2 | TRBV29-1 | NA | TRBD1 | TGCAGCGTTGCCCGGGACAGGGGGCAGTTCGGGGAGCTGTTTTTT | CSVARDRGQFGELFF
TRBJ2-7 | TRBV7-6 | few | TRBD1 | TGTGCCAGCAGCCCCCGAGGCGGGACAGGGTTAATAATGTACTTC | CASSPRGGTGLIMYF
TRBJ1-1 | TRBV29-1 | NA | NA | TGCAGCGTTGCGGCGGGGTTGAGGACTGAAGCTTTCTTT | CSVAAGLRTEAFF
TRBJ1-6 | TRBV5-5 | NA | NA | TGTGCCAGCAGCTTGTACGGGACTTTGAATTCACCCCTCCACTTT | CASSLYGTLNSPLHF
TRBJ2-7 | TRBV5-1 | NA | NA | TGCGCCAGCAGCTTGGGTAACAGGGATACCTACGAGCAGTACTTC | CASSLGNRDTYEQYF
TRBJ2-7 | TRBV7-2 | NA | TRBD2 | TGTGCCAGCAGCCATGCCGGGACTAGTTCCGAGCAGTACTTC | CASSHAGTSSEQYF
TRBJ2-2 | TRBV20-1 | NA | NA | TGCAGTGCTATCCCGCCTGAGAACACCGGGGAGCTGTTTTTT | CSAIPPENTGELFF
TRBJ2-1 | TRBV7-9 | few | NA | TGTGCCAGCAGCCTTGGAGTCCGTGAGCAGTTCTTC | CASSLGVREQFF
TRBJ1-2 | TRBV20-1 | few | NA | TGCAGTGCTACGGACGGAGCTGGCTACACCTTC | CSATDGAGYTF
TRBJ2-3 | TRBV10-3 | NA | TRBD2 | TGTGCCATCAATCCGGGAGGGATTAGCACAGATACGCAGTATTTT | CAINPGGISTDTQYF
TRBJ2-6 | TRBV7-2 | NA | NA | TGTGCCAGCACCAGTAGCTCTGGGGCCATCGTCCTGACTTTC | CASTSSSGAIVLTF
TRBJ2-6 | TRBV18 | NA | NA | TGTGCCAGCTCACCACGGGACGGTTCCAACGTCCTGACTTTC | CASSPRDGSNVLTF